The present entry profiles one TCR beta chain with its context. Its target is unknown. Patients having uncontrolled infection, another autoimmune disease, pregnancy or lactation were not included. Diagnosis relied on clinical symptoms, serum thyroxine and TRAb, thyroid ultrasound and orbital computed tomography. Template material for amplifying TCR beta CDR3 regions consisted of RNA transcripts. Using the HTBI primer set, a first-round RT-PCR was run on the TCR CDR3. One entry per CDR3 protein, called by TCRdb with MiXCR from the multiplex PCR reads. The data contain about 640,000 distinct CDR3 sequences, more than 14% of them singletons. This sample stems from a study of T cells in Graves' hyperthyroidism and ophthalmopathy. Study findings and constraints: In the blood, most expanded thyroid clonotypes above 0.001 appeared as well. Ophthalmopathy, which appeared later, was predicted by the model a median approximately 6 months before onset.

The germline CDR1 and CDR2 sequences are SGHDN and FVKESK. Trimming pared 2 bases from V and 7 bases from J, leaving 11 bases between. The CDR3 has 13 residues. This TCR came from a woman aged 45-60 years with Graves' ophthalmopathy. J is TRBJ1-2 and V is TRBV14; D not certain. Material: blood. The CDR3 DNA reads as TGTGCCAGCAGCCAATCGGTCCCAGTTGGCTACACCTTC. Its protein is CASSQSVPVGYTF.